The entry below gives a single TCR beta chain sequence along with its context. This record belongs to a study of blood T cell repertoires in COVID-19. Study details: Sites across the United States, Italy and Spain contributed samples from acute and convalescent COVID-19.

Sequencing was performed with immunoSEQ multiplex PCR; in TCRdb, only in-frame clones are kept and a portion is missing. The sample shows hundreds of thousands of clones, nearly 90% of them seen only once. Germline lookup yields CDR1 KGHSH and CDR2 LQKENI. The junction had 10 bases not matched to a gene; V was cut back by 5 bases and J by 4 bases. This CDR3 spans 15 amino acids. Enrolled during active infection, Seattle patients were then followed longitudinally. This chain joins TRBV18 and TRBJ2-7, with 8 nucleotides matching TRBD1. Sequenced sample: peripheral blood. This TCR derives from a woman in her 30s with COVID-19, enrolled during active disease. CDR3 nucleotides: TGTGCCAGCTCAGCGGGGACAGGACCTTCTTACGAGCAGTACTTC. It is translated as CASSAGTGPSYEQYF.